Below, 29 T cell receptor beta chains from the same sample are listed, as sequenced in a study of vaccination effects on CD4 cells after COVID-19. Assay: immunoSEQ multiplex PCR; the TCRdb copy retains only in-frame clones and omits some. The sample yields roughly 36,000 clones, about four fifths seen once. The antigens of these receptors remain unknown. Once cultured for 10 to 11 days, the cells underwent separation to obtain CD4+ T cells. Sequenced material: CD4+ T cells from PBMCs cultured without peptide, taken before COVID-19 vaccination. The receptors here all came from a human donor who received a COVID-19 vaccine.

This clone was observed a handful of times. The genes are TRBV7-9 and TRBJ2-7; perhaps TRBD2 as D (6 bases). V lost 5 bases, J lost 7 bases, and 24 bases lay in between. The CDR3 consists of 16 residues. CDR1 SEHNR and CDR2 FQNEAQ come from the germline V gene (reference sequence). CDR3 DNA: TGTGCCAGCAGCACGGGTGGTGGGGGGAGTCCCCGGGAGCAGTACTTC. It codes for CASSTGGGGSPREQYF.

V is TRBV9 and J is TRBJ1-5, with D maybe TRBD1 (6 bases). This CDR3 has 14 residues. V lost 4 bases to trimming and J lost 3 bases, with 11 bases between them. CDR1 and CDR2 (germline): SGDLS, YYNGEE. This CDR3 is CASSPGQNNQPQHF. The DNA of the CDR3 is TGTGCCAGCAGCCCCGGACAGAACAATCAGCCCCAGCATTTT.

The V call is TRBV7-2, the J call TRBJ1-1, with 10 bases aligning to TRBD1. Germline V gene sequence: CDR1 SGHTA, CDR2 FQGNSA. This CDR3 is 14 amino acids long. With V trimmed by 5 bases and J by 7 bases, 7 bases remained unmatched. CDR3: CASSLRQGADEAFF. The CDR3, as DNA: TGTGCCAGCAGCCTGCGACAGGGGGCAGATGAAGCTTTCTTT.

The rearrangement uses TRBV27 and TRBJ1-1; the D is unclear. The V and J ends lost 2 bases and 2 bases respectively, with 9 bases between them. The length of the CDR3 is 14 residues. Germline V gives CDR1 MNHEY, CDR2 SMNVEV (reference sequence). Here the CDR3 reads CASSLRQVNTEAFF. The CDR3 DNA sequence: TGTGCCAGCAGTTTACGGCAGGTCAACACTGAAGCTTTCTTT.

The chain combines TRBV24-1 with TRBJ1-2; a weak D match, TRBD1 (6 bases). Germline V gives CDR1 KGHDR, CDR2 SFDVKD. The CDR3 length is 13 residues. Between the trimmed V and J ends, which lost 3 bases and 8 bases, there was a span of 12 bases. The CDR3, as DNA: TGTGCCACCAGTGATCCTCAGGGGAGGGGCTACACCTTC. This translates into CATSDPQGRGYTF.

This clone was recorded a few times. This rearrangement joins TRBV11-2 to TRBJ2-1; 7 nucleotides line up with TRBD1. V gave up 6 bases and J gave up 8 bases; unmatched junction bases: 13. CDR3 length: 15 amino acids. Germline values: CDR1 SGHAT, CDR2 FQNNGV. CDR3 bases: TGTGCCAGCAGTCTTTCAGGGGGAAGGTTCCATGAGCAGTTCTTC. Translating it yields CASSLSGGRFHEQFF.

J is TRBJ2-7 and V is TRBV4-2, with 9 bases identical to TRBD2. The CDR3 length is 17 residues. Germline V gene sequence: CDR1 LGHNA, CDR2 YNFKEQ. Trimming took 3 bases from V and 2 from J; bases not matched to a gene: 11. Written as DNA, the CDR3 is TGTGCCAGCAGCCATAGTCCTACTAGCGGGTTGGCCTACGAGCAGTACTTC. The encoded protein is CASSHSPTSGLAYEQYF.

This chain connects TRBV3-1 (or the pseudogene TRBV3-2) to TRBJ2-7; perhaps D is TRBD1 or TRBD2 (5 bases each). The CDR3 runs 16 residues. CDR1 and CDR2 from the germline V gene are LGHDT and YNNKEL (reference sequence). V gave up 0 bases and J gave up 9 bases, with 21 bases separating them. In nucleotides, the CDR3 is TGTGCCAGCAGCCAAGAATACCGAGGGGCGGCTGGTGGGCAGTACTTC. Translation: CASSQEYRGAAGGQYF.

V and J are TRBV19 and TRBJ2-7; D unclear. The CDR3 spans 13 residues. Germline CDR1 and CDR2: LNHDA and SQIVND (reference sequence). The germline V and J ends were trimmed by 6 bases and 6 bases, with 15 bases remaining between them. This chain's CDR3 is CASSLGGSIEQYF. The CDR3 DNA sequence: TGTGCCAGTAGCTTAGGTGGGTCCATCGAGCAGTACTTC.

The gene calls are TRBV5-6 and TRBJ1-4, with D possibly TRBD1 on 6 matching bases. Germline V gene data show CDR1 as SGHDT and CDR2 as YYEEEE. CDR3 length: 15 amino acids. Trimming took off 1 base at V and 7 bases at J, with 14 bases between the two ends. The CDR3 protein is CASSLLTGRGEKLFF. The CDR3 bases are TGTGCCAGCAGCTTGTTAACAGGGAGGGGTGAAAAACTGTTTTTT. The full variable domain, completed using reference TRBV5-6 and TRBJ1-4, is DAGVTQSPTHLIKTRGQQVTLRCSPKSGHDTVSWYQQALGQGPQFIFQYYEEEERQRGNFPDRFSGHQFPNYSSELNVNALLLGDSALYLCASSLLTGRGEKLFFGSGTQLSVL.

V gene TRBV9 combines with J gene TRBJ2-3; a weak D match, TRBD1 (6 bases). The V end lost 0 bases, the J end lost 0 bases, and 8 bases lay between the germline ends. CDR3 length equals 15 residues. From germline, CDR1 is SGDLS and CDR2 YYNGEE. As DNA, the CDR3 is TGTGCCAGCAGCGTAGATACAGGGAGCACAGATACGCAGTATTTT. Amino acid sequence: CASSVDTGSTDTQYF.

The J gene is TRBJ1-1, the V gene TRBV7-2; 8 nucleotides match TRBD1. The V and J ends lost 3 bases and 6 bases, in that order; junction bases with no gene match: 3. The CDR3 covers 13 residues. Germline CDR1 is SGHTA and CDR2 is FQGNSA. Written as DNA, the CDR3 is TGTGCCAGCAGCTTTCAGGGGGCGGCTGAAGCTTTCTTT. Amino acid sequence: CASSFQGAAEAFF.

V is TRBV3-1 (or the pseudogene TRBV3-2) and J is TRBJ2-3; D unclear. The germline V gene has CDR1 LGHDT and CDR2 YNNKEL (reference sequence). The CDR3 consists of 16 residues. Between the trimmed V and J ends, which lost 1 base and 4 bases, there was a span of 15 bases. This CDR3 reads CASSQGLRAISDTQYF. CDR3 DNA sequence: TGTGCCAGCAGCCAAGGGTTACGGGCCATCTCAGATACGCAGTATTTT.

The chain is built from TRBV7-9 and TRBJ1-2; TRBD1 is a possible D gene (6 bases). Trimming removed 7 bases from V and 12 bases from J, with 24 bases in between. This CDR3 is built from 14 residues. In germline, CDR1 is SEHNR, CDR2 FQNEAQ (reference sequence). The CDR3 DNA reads TGTGCCAGCAATAATCACGGGACATCTGAGAGGGACACCTTC. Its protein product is CASNNHGTSERDTF.

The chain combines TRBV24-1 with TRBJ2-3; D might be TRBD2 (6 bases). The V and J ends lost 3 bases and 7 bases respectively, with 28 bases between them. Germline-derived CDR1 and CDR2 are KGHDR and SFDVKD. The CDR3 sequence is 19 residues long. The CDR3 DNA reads TGTGCCACCAGTGATAACCCAACCTGGACGGTGGGCGGGAAAAATACGCAGTATTTT. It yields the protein CATSDNPTWTVGGKNTQYF.

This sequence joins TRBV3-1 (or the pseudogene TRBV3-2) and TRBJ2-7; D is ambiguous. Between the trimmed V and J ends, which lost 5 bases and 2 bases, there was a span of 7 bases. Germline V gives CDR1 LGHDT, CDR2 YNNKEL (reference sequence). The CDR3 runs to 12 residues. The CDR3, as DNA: TGTGCCAGCAGCTCGACTCCCTACGAGCAGTACTTC. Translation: CASSSTPYEQYF.

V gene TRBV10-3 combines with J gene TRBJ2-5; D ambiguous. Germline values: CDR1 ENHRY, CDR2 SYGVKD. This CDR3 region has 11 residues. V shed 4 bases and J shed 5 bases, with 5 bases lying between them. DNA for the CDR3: TGTGCCATCAGTGTAGGGGAGACCCAGTACTTC. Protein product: CAISVGETQYF.

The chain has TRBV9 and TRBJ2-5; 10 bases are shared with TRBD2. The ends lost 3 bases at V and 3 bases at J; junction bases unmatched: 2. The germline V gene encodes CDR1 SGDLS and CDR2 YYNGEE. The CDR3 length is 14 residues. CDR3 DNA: TGTGCCAGCAGCGCCCTAGCGGGAGAAGAGACCCAGTACTTC. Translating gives CASSALAGEETQYF. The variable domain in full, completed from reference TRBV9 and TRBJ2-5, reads DSGVTQTPKHLITATGQRVTLRCSPRSGDLSVYWYQQSLDQGLQFLIQYYNGEERAKGNILERFSAQQFPDLHSELNLSSLELGDSALYFCASSALAGEETQYFGPGTRLLVL.

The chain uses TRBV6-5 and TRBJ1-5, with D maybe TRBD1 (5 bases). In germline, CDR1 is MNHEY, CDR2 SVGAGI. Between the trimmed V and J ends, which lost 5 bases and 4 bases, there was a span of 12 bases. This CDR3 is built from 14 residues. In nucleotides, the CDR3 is TGTGCCAGCAGTCCGACAGTTCGAAATCAGCCCCAGCATTTT. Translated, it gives CASSPTVRNQPQHF.

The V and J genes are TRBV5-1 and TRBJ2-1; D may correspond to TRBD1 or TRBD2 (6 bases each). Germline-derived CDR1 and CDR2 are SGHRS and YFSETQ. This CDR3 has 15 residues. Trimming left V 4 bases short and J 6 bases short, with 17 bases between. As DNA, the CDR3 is TGCGCCAGCAGCCCCGGGGGCCCCGGCGGCAATGAGCAGTTCTTC. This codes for CASSPGGPGGNEQFF.

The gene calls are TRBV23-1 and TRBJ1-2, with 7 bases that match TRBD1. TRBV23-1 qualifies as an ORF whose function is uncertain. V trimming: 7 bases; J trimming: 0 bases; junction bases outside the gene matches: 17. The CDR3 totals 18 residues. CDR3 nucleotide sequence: TGCGCCAGCAACCATTTTCTTACCGGGACAGCAGCTAACTATGGCTACACCTTC. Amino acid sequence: CASNHFLTGTAANYGYTF.

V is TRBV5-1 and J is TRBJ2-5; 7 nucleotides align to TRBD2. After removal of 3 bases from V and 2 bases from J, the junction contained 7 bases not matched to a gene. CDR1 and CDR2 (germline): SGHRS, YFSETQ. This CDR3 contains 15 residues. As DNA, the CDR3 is TGCGCCAGCAGCTCAACCCAAGCGGGACAAGAGACCCAGTACTTC. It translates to CASSSTQAGQETQYF.

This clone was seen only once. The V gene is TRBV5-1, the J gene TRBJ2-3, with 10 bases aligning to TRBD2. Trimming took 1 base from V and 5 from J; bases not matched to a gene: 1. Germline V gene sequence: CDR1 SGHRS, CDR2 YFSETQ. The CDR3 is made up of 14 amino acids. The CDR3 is CASSLSGGGDTQYF. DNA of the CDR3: TGCGCCAGCAGCTTGAGCGGGGGGGGAGATACGCAGTATTTT.

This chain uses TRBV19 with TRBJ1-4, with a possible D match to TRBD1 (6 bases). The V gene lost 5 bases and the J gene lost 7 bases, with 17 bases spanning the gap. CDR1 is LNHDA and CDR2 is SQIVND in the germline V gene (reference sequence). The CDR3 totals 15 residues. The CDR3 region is CASSLLGGRGEKLFF. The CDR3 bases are TGTGCCAGTAGTCTGCTCGGGGGGCGAGGTGAAAAACTGTTTTTT.

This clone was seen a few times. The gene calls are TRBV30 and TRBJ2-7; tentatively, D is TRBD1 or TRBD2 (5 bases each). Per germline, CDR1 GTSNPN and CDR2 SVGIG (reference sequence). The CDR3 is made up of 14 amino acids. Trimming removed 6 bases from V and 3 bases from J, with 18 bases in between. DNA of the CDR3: TGTGCCTGCCAAACCGGGACGGATCTCTACGAGCAGTACTTC. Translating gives CACQTGTDLYEQYF. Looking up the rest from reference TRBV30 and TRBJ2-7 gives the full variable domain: SQTIHQWPATLVQPVGSPLSLECTVEGTSNPNLYWYRQAAGRGLQLLFYSVGIGQISSEVPQNLSASRPQDRQFILSSKKLLLSDSGFYLCACQTGTDLYEQYFGPGTRLTVT.

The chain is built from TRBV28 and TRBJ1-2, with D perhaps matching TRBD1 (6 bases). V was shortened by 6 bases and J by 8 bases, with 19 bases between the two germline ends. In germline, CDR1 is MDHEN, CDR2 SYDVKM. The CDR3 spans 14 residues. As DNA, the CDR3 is TGTGCCAGCAGATCCCCGGGGGGCGGGGGCGGCTACACCTTC. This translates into CASRSPGGGGGYTF.

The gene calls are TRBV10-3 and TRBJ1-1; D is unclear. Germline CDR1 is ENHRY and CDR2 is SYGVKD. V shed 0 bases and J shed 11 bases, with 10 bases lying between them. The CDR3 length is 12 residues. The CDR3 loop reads CAISESRIRAFF. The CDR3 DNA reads TGTGCCATCAGTGAGTCCCGAATTCGGGCTTTCTTT.

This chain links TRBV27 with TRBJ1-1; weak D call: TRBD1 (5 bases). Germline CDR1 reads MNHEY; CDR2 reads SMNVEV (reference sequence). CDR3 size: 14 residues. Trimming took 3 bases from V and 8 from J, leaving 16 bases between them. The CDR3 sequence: CASSFDFSTAEAFF. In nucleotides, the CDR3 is TGTGCCAGCAGTTTTGATTTTTCGACAGCCGAAGCTTTCTTT.

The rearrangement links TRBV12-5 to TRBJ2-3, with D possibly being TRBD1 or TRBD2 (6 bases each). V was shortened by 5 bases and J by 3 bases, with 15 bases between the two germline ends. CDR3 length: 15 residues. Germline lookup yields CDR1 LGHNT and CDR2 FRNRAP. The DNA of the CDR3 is TGTGCTAGTGGTCCTCATGGGGGGCGGACAGATACGCAGTATTTT. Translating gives CASGPHGGRTDTQYF.